This T cell receptor (beta chain) was found in a study of spatial heterogeneity in lung cancer. On the study more broadly: Compared with alpha-chain sequences, beta-chain sequences were consistently detected in greater numbers. Points from the study as a whole: Circulating ubiquitous expanded tumor TCRs were observed more frequently at resection than at follow-up.

The CDR3 extends over 10 amino acids. Germline CDR1 and CDR2: SNHLY and FYNNEI. With 8 bases removed from V and 8 bases from J, the gap between germline ends came to 6 bases. By frequency in the sample, this clonotype is medium-sized. Its specificity is not known. This sample's time point: sample taken at primary tumor resection. Tumor, nontumor lung or frozen PBMC supplied whole RNA that was sequenced unsorted. From the 5' RACE reads, TCRdb called clonotypes with MiXCR, one entry per CDR3 protein. The profile shows 1,500 to 2,000 distinct CDR3 sequences, roughly a sixth of them singletons. This specimen consisted of PBMCs, obtained at surgery. The clonotype comes from a male donor with early-stage non-small cell lung cancer. J is TRBJ1-4 and V is TRBV2, with no clear D. The CDR3 loop is CASGEEKLFF. Here the CDR3 DNA reads TGTGCCAGCGGGGAGGAAAAACTGTTTTTT.